These T cell receptor beta chains were read from a single sample in a study of molecular identifiers for immune sequencing clone quantification. TCRdb itself ran the PCR reads through MiXCR, one entry per CDR3 protein. Here the sample spans over 600,000 distinct CDR3 sequences, just under 20% being singletons. Material for sequencing was naive CD8+ T cells from blood, with Jurkat cell RNA spiked in. The receptors shown here come from a human donor in good health. Some libraries in this study had Jurkat cell RNA spiked in. CDR3s include the opening cysteine and the closing phenylalanine or tryptophan. The D gene is left open where the match is weak. The size entry is marked missing in some rows and otherwise reads once, few, many or a size class.

V	D	size	J	DNA	CDR3
TRBV20-1	NA	many	TRBJ2-5	TGCAGTGCTAGACCCCGGGCTGAAGAGACCCAGTACTTC	CSARPRAEETQYF
TRBV12-3/TRBV12-4	TRBD1	few	TRBJ2-4	TGTGCCAGCAGTTTCTCAGGGGGCGGGAAAAACATTCAGTACTTC	CASSFSGGGKNIQYF
TRBV19	TRBD2	NA	TRBJ2-2	TGTGCCAGTGGTATCGGTAGCGGGAAAACCGGGGAGCTGTTTTTT	CASGIGSGKTGELFF
TRBV10-2	NA	many	TRBJ1-1	TGCGCCAGCAGTGAGTCGACGGGACTCCACATCGTGAACACTGAAGCTTTCTTT	CASSESTGLHIVNTEAFF
TRBV20-1	TRBD2	few	TRBJ2-1	TGCAGTGCAAGAAGCGGGGGGGCCTTCAATGAGCAGTTCTTC	CSARSGGAFNEQFF
TRBV12-3/TRBV12-4	NA	many	TRBJ1-4	TGTGCCAGCAGTTTAGCTCGGGATGAAAAACTGTTTTTT	CASSLARDEKLFF
TRBV6-5	NA	few	TRBJ2-7	TGTGCCAGCAGTTACTCTTCAGGGATCTCCTACGAGCAGTACTTC	CASSYSSGISYEQYF
TRBV7-6	NA	NA	TRBJ1-1	TGTGCCAGCAGTTCGGCCGCCCTAGGGGACACTGAAGCTTTCTTT	CASSSAALGDTEAFF
TRBV15	NA	few	TRBJ2-3	TGTGCCACCAGCATGCCGGACACCGGGGTAGCGTCGGTTGATACGCAGTATTTT	CATSMPDTGVASVDTQYF
TRBV7-6	TRBD1	few	TRBJ1-4	TGTGCCAGCAGCTTAGGTCCCGGCAGGGGGGTGTTTCCAACTAATGAAAAACTGTTTTTT	CASSLGPGRGVFPTNEKLFF
TRBV20-1	TRBD2	many	TRBJ2-3	TGCAGTGCTGTCGCTAGCGGAGGGTGGGCGAATACGCAGTATTTT	CSAVASGGWANTQYF
TRBV7-9	NA	many	TRBJ2-3	TGTGCCAGCAGCTTATTTGAGCGGAACACAGATACGCAGTATTTT	CASSLFERNTDTQYF
TRBV5-1	NA	few	TRBJ1-2	TGCGCCAGCAGCTTGGAATTAGTGGGAGCTAACTATGGCTACACCTTC	CASSLELVGANYGYTF